This T cell receptor (beta chain) was sequenced during a study of T cell repertoires in cytomegalovirus infection. Study summary: Recently described HLA-C-restricted plus well-studied HLA-B-restricted CMV epitopes were used.

Germline V gives CDR1 MNHEY, CDR2 SMNVEV (reference sequence). The CDR3 runs 16 residues. The V end was cut by 0 bases, the J end by 5 bases, with 15 bases between. TCRdb passed the reads through MiXCR, listing each CDR3 protein once. This sample yields approximately 110,000 distinct CDR3 sequences, of which 25% to 35% are seen a single time; 58% belongs to the top ten. This clonotype turned up a few times. The target antigen is unknown. This material consisted of CD8+ T cells from cultured PBMCs, taken from culture after CMV antigen stimulation. This sequence was found in a human donor in good health (CMV status not recorded). Some clones in this sample may be carry-over from other donors' samples. The rearrangement joins TRBV27 to TRBJ2-3, with D possibly TRBD1 on 5 matching bases. The CDR3 region has the DNA TGTGCCAGCAGTTTATCGGTTGGGGCACCGAGAGATACGCAGTATTTT. This codes for CASSLSVGAPRDTQYF.